This T cell receptor beta chain was observed in a study of T cell repertoires in cytomegalovirus infection. Study context: Well-studied HLA-B-restricted epitopes and recently identified HLA-C-restricted epitopes of CMV were both used in the study. Based on public TCR beta signatures, there were indications of CMV infection and of a matching HLA type. General study points: Cumulative public TCR beta family frequency identified CMV carriers with the relevant HLA. Clonotypes of TCR beta that were HLA-C-restricted and CMV-specific dominated the ex vivo response.

The CDR3 length is 16 residues. The germline V gene has CDR1 SGHTA and CDR2 FQGNSA. With 4 bases clipped from V and 0 bases from J, the junction kept 6 bases outside the gene matches. TCRdb reanalysed the reads using MiXCR and keeps one entry per CDR3 protein. The data show roughly 800,000 distinct CDR3 sequences, around 29% seen once. This clonotype was picked up many times. The antigen is unknown. The clonotype comes from a human donor in good health (CMV status not recorded). Some clones in this sample may be carry-over from other donors' samples. V is TRBV7-2 and J is TRBJ2-7, with TRBD2 matching 10 bases. The sample was cultured CD8+ T cells from PBMCs, taken from culture after CMV antigen stimulation. CDR3 amino acids: CASSSPSGGASYEQYF. CDR3 nucleotides: TGTGCCAGCAGCTCCCCCAGCGGGGGGGCCTCCTACGAGCAGTACTTC.